This entry lists 10 T cell receptor beta chains sequenced from one sample in a study of response to subunit inactivated influenza vaccine. MiXCR, run by TCRdb on the RT-PCR reads, gives a single entry per CDR3 protein. Here the sample spans about 240,000 distinct CDR3 sequences, 9.5% to 15% being singletons. Material: non-naive T cells sorted from PBMCs, obtained 14 to 15 days before vaccination. The source is a man aged 45-65 years who received an inactivated influenza vaccine.

V and J are TRBV6-1 and TRBJ1-5; D perhaps matches TRBD1 (6 bases). Trimming shortened V by 5 bases and J by 0 bases, and 14 bases separated the two germline ends. Germline values: CDR1 MNHNS, CDR2 SASEGT. The CDR3 sequence is 16 residues long. CDR3: CASSRTVDYSNQPQHF. The CDR3 nucleotides are TGTGCCAGCAGTAGGACAGTTGATTATAGCAATCAGCCCCAGCATTTT.

V usage is TRBV10-3 and J usage is TRBJ2-2, with TRBD1 matching over 11 bases. Germline lookup yields CDR1 ENHRY and CDR2 SYGVKD. The CDR3 has 15 amino acids. Unmatched junction bases numbered 8, after V lost 10 bases and J lost 4 bases. CDR3 sequence: CATGTGTGGTGELFF. In DNA, the CDR3 is TGTGCCACCGGAACCGGGACAGGGGGCACCGGGGAGCTGTTTTTT.

This clonotype was recorded a few times. This chain connects TRBV7-7 to TRBJ2-1; 7 bases are a match to TRBD1. CDR3 length equals 13 residues. J was trimmed by 7 bases and V by 4 bases; bases with no gene match: 4. Looked up from germline, CDR1 is SSHAT and CDR2 is FNYEAQ (reference sequence). CDR3 protein: CASSSNRGNEQFF. CDR3 nucleotides: TGTGCCAGCAGCTCAAACAGGGGTAATGAGCAGTTCTTC.

Comments on this clonotype: One end of the junction varies from germline; a read error may be responsible. The chain has TRBV7-2 and TRBJ1-1, with D possibly matching TRBD1 (5 bases). The CDR3 contains 14 residues. Germline V gives CDR1 SGHTA, CDR2 FQGNSA. CDR3 protein: CASSFEQANSEAFF. The CDR3 nucleotides are TGTGCCAGCAGCTTTGAACAGGCGAACTCTGAAGCTTTCTTT.

J is TRBJ2-7 and V is TRBV2; either TRBD1 or TRBD2 may supply D (5 bases each). Germline V gene data show CDR1 as SNHLY and CDR2 as FYNNEI. This CDR3 contains 14 residues. V was pared by 1 base and J by 7 bases, with 14 bases between. DNA for the CDR3: TGTGCCAGCAGTGAAGGTAGAGGGGTTAGGGAGCAGTACTTC. Translating it yields CASSEGRGVREQYF.

V gene TRBV29-1 combines with J gene TRBJ2-3, with 11 bases lining up with TRBD2. Looked up from germline, CDR1 is SQVTM and CDR2 is ANQGSEA. The CDR3 runs to 12 residues. Losses at the gene ends were 3 bases for V and 10 bases for J; bases not matched to a gene: 3. Written as DNA, the CDR3 is TGCAGCGTTGACGCTAGCGGGAGGTCGCAGTATTTT. As protein: CSVDASGRSQYF.

The V and J genes are TRBV5-1 and TRBJ2-3; a weak D match, TRBD1 (6 bases). Trimming took 1 base from V and 6 from J, leaving 15 bases between them. This CDR3 has 15 amino acids. Germline V lookup: CDR1 SGHRS, CDR2 YFSETQ. CDR3 sequence reads: CASSLQGLQHDTQYF. The CDR3 DNA sequence: TGCGCCAGCAGCTTGCAGGGGCTACAACACGATACGCAGTATTTT.

Only a few counts were recorded for this clonotype. V and J are TRBV5-6 and TRBJ2-5, with 13 bases identical to TRBD2. CDR3 length equals 17 residues. Germline V gene lookup returns CDR1 SGHDT and CDR2 YYEEEE. With 4 bases clipped from V and 3 bases from J, the junction kept 9 bases outside the gene matches. CDR3: CASSPLTSGGTEETQYF. As DNA, the CDR3 is TGTGCCAGCAGCCCCTTGACTAGCGGGGGGACTGAAGAGACCCAGTACTTC.

This clonotype was counted a few times. The chain employs TRBV7-2 and TRBJ1-4, with D uncertain. The CDR3 spans 16 residues. Trimming pared 5 bases from V and 6 bases from J, leaving 19 bases between. Germline V CDR1 and CDR2: SGHTA, FQGNSA. Here the CDR3 DNA reads TGTGCCAGCAGCCCCGACCCTTGGGGTGAGGATGAAAAACTGTTTTTT. This encodes CASSPDPWGEDEKLFF.

This clonotype was counted a few times. The rearrangement links TRBV28 to TRBJ1-2; possibly TRBD1 for D (5 bases). CDR3 size: 13 residues. Between the trimmed V and J ends, which lost 6 bases and 8 bases, there was a span of 16 bases. In germline, CDR1 is MDHEN, CDR2 SYDVKM. In DNA form, the CDR3 reads TGTGCCAGCAGCTCATTTCAGGGTTTCGGCTACACCTTC. Translation: CASSSFQGFGYTF.